Sequencing of this T cell receptor (beta chain) was carried out in a study of CD8+ T cells in alopecia areata. Germline V gives CDR1 SGDLS, CDR2 YYNGEE. CDR3 length: 12 amino acids. V was shortened by 4 bases and J by 12 bases, with 16 bases between the two germline ends. The treatment: oral pan-JAK inhibitor, 5-10 mg twice daily. Whole-study results and caveats: Scalp sample data also include resident alphabeta T cells from normal skin. Shared TCR sequences were less clear between patients than in mice, possibly partly from HLA diversity.

The sequencing template was cDNA reverse transcribed from extracted RNA. Some clones are missing from TCRdb's copy, which holds only in-frame ones; the method was immunoSEQ multiplex PCR. The sample yields 150,000 to 200,000 clones, approximately 61% seen once. In the case of this clone: Its antigen is not known.

The chain employs TRBV9 and TRBJ1-2; D gene uncertain. The sequencing here drew on CD4+ T cells sorted from blood, taken at week 24, from a patient treated with tofacitinib. This receptor was taken from a human donor with alopecia areata. The CDR3 region has the DNA TGTGCCAGCAGCATGAGGACTGACACTCACACCTTC. Its translation: CASSMRTDTHTF.